This T cell receptor beta chain is from a study of a mutant IDH1 vaccine in newly diagnosed glioma. At the level of the study: The earlier regimen, radiotherapy, temozolomide, or both, was most often both. Findings and limits, study-wide: Vaccine-induced immune responses occurred in 80% to 95% of patients.

V lost 6 bases and J 5 bases, leaving 13 bases between the germline ends. CDR3 size: 13 residues. The germline V gene encodes CDR1 MNHNS and CDR2 SASEGT. Data came from immunoSEQ multiplex PCR; TCRdb stores just in-frame clones and leaves some out. The sample lists 88,000 or so clones, approximately 85% seen once, with roughly 2% in the top ten. Documented time point: week 23, last vaccination. In the vaccine, a single dose held 300 ug of the mutant IDH1 20-mer peptide, along with topical imiquimod. This clone has only a few counts. Its antigen is unidentified. The TCR sequence derives from a man younger than 40 with glioma. Some clones in this sample may be carry-over from other donors' samples. The chain is built from TRBV6-1 and TRBJ1-1; unclear D gene. Sample: PBMCs, taken from a glioma patient whose treatment included an IDH1 peptide vaccine. The CDR3 is CASRLHSGTEAFF. As DNA, the CDR3 is TGTGCCAGCAGACTTCACAGCGGGACTGAAGCTTTCTTT.